This T cell receptor (beta chain) was observed in a study of blood T cell repertoires in COVID-19. Assay: immunoSEQ multiplex PCR; the TCRdb copy retains only in-frame clones and omits some. The sample gives fewer than 100,000 clones, under 85% of which show up once; 24% is in the top ten. The CDR3 runs 13 residues. The germline V gene encodes CDR1 MNHEY and CDR2 SVGAGI. The V gene end was trimmed by 4 bases and the J gene end by 1 base; junction bases not matched to a gene: 1. V and J are TRBV6-5 and TRBJ2-7; 7 bases are shared with TRBD1. Sequencing was done on a sample of peripheral blood. This TCR was recovered from a man between 65 and 85 years old with acute or convalescent COVID-19. CDR3 sequence (DNA): TGTGCCAGCAGTTTGGGACAGTCCTACGAGCAGTACTTC. Translating it yields CASSLGQSYEQYF.